The sequence of this T cell receptor beta chain was determined in a study of cytomegalovirus exposure and HLA in healthy donors. The wider study: A later analysis reported the 95 to 150 validation repertoires used the same platform as the approximately 650 first-cohort repertoires.

With respect to this clone: What it recognizes is unknown.

Study results and limitations: Cytomegalovirus-associated status was assigned to about 170 TCR beta chains. Generally TCR sequences proved uncommon, though certain public TCRs appeared in numerous donors.

Produced via immunoSEQ multiplex PCR; TCRdb's table is partial and in-frame only. This sample has 250,000 to 300,000 clones, with just over 85% found just once. Germline CDR1 SGHRS, CDR2 YFSETQ. Trimming stripped 4 bases from V and 5 bases from J, with 18 bases between. This CDR3 contains 15 residues. The sample consisted of PBMCs. The TCR sequence derives from a woman aged 18-29 years in good health and CMV-seronegative. The genes are TRBV5-1 and TRBJ2-5, with a weak D call TRBD2 (7 bases). CDR3 region: CASSPGGGLMETQYF. In nucleotides, the CDR3 is TGCGCCAGCAGCCCTGGGGGGGGCCTTATGGAGACCCAGTACTTC.